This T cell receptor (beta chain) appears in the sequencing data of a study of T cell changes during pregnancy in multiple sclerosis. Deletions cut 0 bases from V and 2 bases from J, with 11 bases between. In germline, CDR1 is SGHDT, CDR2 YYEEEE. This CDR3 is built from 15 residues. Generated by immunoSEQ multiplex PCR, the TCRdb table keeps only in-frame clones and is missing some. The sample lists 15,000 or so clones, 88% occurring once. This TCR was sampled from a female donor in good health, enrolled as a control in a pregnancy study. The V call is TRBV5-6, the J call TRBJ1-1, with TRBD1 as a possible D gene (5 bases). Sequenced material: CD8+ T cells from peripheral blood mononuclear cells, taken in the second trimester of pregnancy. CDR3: CASSLGWGGNTEAFF. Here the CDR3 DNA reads TGTGCCAGCAGCTTGGGGTGGGGGGGTAACACTGAAGCTTTCTTT.